This TCR beta chain was documented in a study of regulatory T cells in long-lasting Graves disease. Arm-PCR of CDR3 regions with iRepertoire HTBI primers generated TCR beta libraries. TCRdb re-called the multiplex PCR reads with MiXCR, one entry per CDR3 protein. The top ten clones hold about 12% of a sample with about 560,000 distinct CDR3 sequences, 16% of them seen once. Time point noted: newly diagnosed GD, antithyroid drugs for less than 3 months. Preparation of the TCR library used RNA extracted from PBMCs. The CDR3 totals 13 residues. Trimming shortened V by 0 bases and J by 5 bases, and 11 bases separated the two germline ends. Germline-derived CDR1 and CDR2 are DFQATT and SNEGSKA (reference sequence). This sample also belongs to another study, concerning T cells in Graves' hyperthyroidism and ophthalmopathy.

V gene TRBV20-1 combines with J gene TRBJ2-7; D perhaps matches TRBD1 (6 bases). The receptor was isolated from a man younger than 30 with Graves disease. The sample was peripheral blood mononuclear cells (PBMCs), taken at new diagnosis, from a patient treated with antithyroid drugs. CDR3 coding DNA: TGCAGTGCTAGAGAGCAGGGGACCCACGAGCAGTACTTC. Its protein is CSAREQGTHEQYF.